The 2 T cell receptor beta chains presented below share a single source sample, sequenced in a study of beta chain features in type 1 diabetes. General observations from the study: For Type 1 diabetes patients, all four CD4+ subsets carried TCRB CDR3s that were moderately but significantly shorter.

No antigen has been identified for these receptors. Since all of the isolated RNA was reverse transcribed, expressed TCRB transcripts were what got sequenced. Method: immunoSEQ multiplex PCR; TCRdb's copy keeps in-frame clones and lacks some. This sample has about 650,000 clones, with 9.5% to 15% found just once. The sample comprised naive CD4+ T cells from blood. These receptors were obtained from a young man with type 1 diabetes.

This clone was picked up a small number of times. This chain joins TRBV10-3 and TRBJ2-2; TRBD1 matches 9 bases. The V gene end was trimmed by 4 bases and the J gene end by 5 bases; junction bases not matched to a gene: 11. This CDR3 spans 17 amino acids. CDR1 is ENHRY, CDR2 SYGVKD, per germline. CDR3 in DNA: TGTGCCATCAGTGCGGCGGGACAGGGCCGGCGTACCGGGGAGCTGTTTTTT. Its protein is CAISAAGQGRRTGELFF.

The gene calls are TRBV10-3 and TRBJ1-1, with D unclear. This CDR3 has 17 residues. Trimming took 1 base from V and 1 from J, leaving 16 bases between them. CDR1 ENHRY and CDR2 SYGVKD come from the germline V gene. In DNA, the CDR3 is TGTGCCATCAGTGAGTTCTGGGCCGAGGGTTCGAACACTGAAGCTTTCTTT. Its translation: CAISEFWAEGSNTEAFF.